Listed below are T cell receptor beta chains from one sample, sequenced in a study of blood T cell repertoires in COVID-19. Method: immunoSEQ multiplex PCR; TCRdb's copy keeps in-frame clones and lacks some. Seen here are about 64,000 clones, around 65% observed once, and the top ten hold around 54%. Material for sequencing was PBMCs or T cells enriched from blood (not recorded which). The receptor source for this set is a woman aged 60-75 years who had been exposed to COVID-19. Both conserved end residues are part of each CDR3. The D gene is left open where the match is weak. For some rows the clone size is stated as once, few or many, or as a class when expanded; others skip it.

>TRBD2|TRBJ2-1|TRBV12-5|NA
TGTGCTAGTGGTTTGGGTCGGACTAGCACGAGCTCCTACAATGAGCAGTTCTTC
CASGLGRTSTSSYNEQFF
>NA|TRBJ1-1|TRBV5-1|NA
TGCGCCAGCAGCCCCCGTATGAACACTGAAGCTTTCTTT
CASSPRMNTEAFF
>NA|TRBJ1-2|TRBV11-2|once
TGTGCCAGCAGTTACGGCGGCCCGGGAAATGGCTACACCTTC
CASSYGGPGNGYTF
>TRBD2|TRBJ2-5|TRBV5-1|NA
TGCGCCAGCCGGGAGGACGAGACCCAGTACTTC
CASREDETQYF
>NA|TRBJ2-7|TRBV29-1|few
TGCAGCGTTGAATTGCCGGGGACCTACGAGCAGTACTTC
CSVELPGTYEQYF
>NA|TRBJ1-5|TRBV5-6|NA
TGTGCCAGCAGCTTGTACGGAAGGGAGCAACCCCAGCATTTT
CASSLYGREQPQHF
>NA|TRBJ1-6|TRBV19|NA
TGTGCCAGTAGCGCACCCGGGAAAAATTCACCCCTCCACTTT
CASSAPGKNSPLHF
>TRBD2|TRBJ2-5|TRBV5-1|NA
TGCGCCAGCAGCTTGGTCAGGCAGCGGGGGGGCGCGACCCAGTACTTC
CASSLVRQRGGATQYF
>NA|TRBJ2-2|TRBV3-1/TRBV3-2|NA
TGTGCCAGCAGCCAAGATGCCAGGAACACCGGGGAGCTGTTTTTT
CASSQDARNTGELFF
>TRBD1|TRBJ1-4|TRBV10-3|NA
TGTGCCATCAGTGAGAAGGGACAGAGAAATGAAAAACTGTTTTTT
CAISEKGQRNEKLFF
>TRBD2|TRBJ2-7|TRBV3-1/TRBV3-2|NA
TGTGCCAGCAGCCTTTTCACTAGCGGGTTCTCCTACGAGCAGTACTTC
CASSLFTSGFSYEQYF
>TRBD1|TRBJ1-4|TRBV7-2|NA
TGTGCCAGCAGCTTCACTAGACAGGGGGCTAATGAAAAACTGTTTTTT
CASSFTRQGANEKLFF
>TRBD2|TRBJ2-1|TRBV7-7|NA
TGTGCTAGCAGCCCCCTGACGGGAGGGAGGTATGAGCAGTTCTTC
CASSPLTGGRYEQFF
>TRBD2|TRBJ2-7|TRBV7-2|NA
TGTGCCAGCAGTCTTACCGGACTAGCGGGAGATCGCGAGCAGTACTTC
CASSLTGLAGDREQYF
>NA|TRBJ1-6|TRBV7-3|once
TGTGCCAGCAGCCGGGACTCGGGTGGCAATTCACCCCTCCACTTT
CASSRDSGGNSPLHF
>NA|TRBJ2-2|TRBV5-1|NA
TGCGCCAGCAGGGGAGGGAACACCGGGGAGCTGTTTTTT
CASRGGNTGELFF
>NA|TRBJ1-6|TRBV19|NA
TGTGCCAGTCGCTCCTATAATTCACCCCTCCACTTT
CASRSYNSPLHF
>TRBD1|TRBJ2-7|TRBV6-5|NA
TGTGCCAGCAGTTCTCCCGACAGGGTAACCTACGAGCAGTACTTC
CASSSPDRVTYEQYF
>TRBD1|TRBJ1-1|TRBV10-3|NA
TGTGCCATCAGACAGACAGGGGAGTATGTCACTGAAGCTTTCTTT
CAIRQTGEYVTEAFF
>NA|TRBJ1-3|TRBV6-2/TRBV6-3|NA
NA
CASSPTPSGHLFSGNTIYF
>TRBD1|TRBJ1-2|TRBV6-5|NA
TGTGCCAGCAGGGACCGGGACAGGGATGGCTACACCTTC
CASRDRDRDGYTF
>NA|TRBJ1-3|TRBV5-1|few
TGCGCCAGCAGCGACAGCCCCTCTGGAAACACCATATATTTT
CASSDSPSGNTIYF
>NA|TRBJ2-5|TRBV5-1|NA
TGCGCCAGCAGCCCCGTAGCGACGGCACAAGAGACCCAGTACTTC
CASSPVATAQETQYF
>TRBD2|TRBJ2-2|TRBV24-1|NA
TGTGCCACCAGCCGAGGACTAGCGGCCTTAGCCACCGGGGAGCTGTTTTTT
CATSRGLAALATGELFF
>NA|TRBJ1-5|TRBV19|NA
TGTGCCAGTAGTAAGGGCGGGGGGATATCGGGTCAGCCCCAGCATTTT
CASSKGGGISGQPQHF
>NA|TRBJ2-2|TRBV6-5|NA
TGTGCCAGCAGTTACTCCAGAACCAGTGGCACCGGGGAGCTGTTTTTT
CASSYSRTSGTGELFF
>TRBD1|TRBJ1-1|TRBV19|NA
TGTGCCAGTAGTGTCGCAGGGGGGAACACTGAAGCTTTCTTT
CASSVAGGNTEAFF
>TRBD1|TRBJ1-4|TRBV4-3|NA
TGCGCCAGCAGCTCGGGACAGCCTAATGAAAAACTGTTTTTT
CASSSGQPNEKLFF
>NA|TRBJ1-2|TRBV10-3|few
TGTGCCATCCCGTCCCAGGGCTCTTCAAACGATGGCTACACCTTC
CAIPSQGSSNDGYTF
>TRBD1|TRBJ2-7|TRBV18|NA
TGTGCCAGCTCACGACAGGGTCCCCCTTCTATCGAGCAGTACTTC
CASSRQGPPSIEQYF
>NA|TRBJ2-1|TRBV11-2|NA
TGTGCCAGCAGCTCCTCCCTCGGGAGCTCCTACAATGAGCAGTTCTTC
CASSSSLGSSYNEQFF
>NA|TRBJ2-3|TRBV19|few
TGTGCCAGTACTGGACAAACAGATACGCAGTATTTT
CASTGQTDTQYF
>NA|TRBJ2-7|TRBV9|once
TGTGCCAGCAGCCCTAGACAGGCGCCTGGCGGCGAGCAGTACTTC
CASSPRQAPGGEQYF
>NA|TRBJ1-5|TRBV6-2/TRBV6-3|NA
TGTGCCAGCACCCCCCGGGGAGGAACCGGGGAGCCCCAGCATTTT
CASTPRGGTGEPQHF
>NA|TRBJ2-5|TRBV18|NA
TGTGCCAGCTCACTTTCAGACCTCGGCTACGGGGAGACCCAGTACTTC
CASSLSDLGYGETQYF
>NA|TRBJ1-2|TRBV27|NA
TGTGCCAGCAGCCTCAAAGCCAAGGGGCGCGGCTATGGCTACACCTTC
CASSLKAKGRGYGYTF
>TRBD1|TRBJ2-5|TRBV5-5|NA
TGTGCCAGCAGCTTGATCGGGACAGGGGGCCGGGAGACCCAGTACTTC
CASSLIGTGGRETQYF
>TRBD2|TRBJ2-2|TRBV18|many
TGTGCCAGCTCACCGGCGGGAGACACCGGGGAGCTGTTTTTT
CASSPAGDTGELFF
>TRBD2|TRBJ2-1|TRBV27|NA
TGTGCCAGCAGGTCCGGGGGGGGGCCCAATGAGCAGTTCTTC
CASRSGGGPNEQFF
>NA|TRBJ1-2|TRBV2|few
TGTGCCAGCAACGGGGGGCATAACTATGGCTACACCTTC
CASNGGHNYGYTF
>NA|TRBJ1-5|TRBV28|NA
TGTGCCAGCACCTACTTTGACAGGAGGCAGCCCCAGCATTTT
CASTYFDRRQPQHF
>TRBD2|TRBJ2-3|TRBV13|NA
TGTGCCAGCAGCTTCTCCCCCTTTGGTAGCGGGGGCACAGATACGCAGTATTTT
CASSFSPFGSGGTDTQYF
>NA|TRBJ2-5|TRBV27|NA
TGTGCCAGCAGTATATACAGGGGAGGCAGGAGAGAGACCCAGTACTTC
CASSIYRGGRRETQYF
>NA|TRBJ2-5|TRBV24-1|NA
TGTGCCACCAGTGACCAACAGGTCCCAGAGACCCAGTACTTC
CATSDQQVPETQYF
>TRBD2|TRBJ2-5|TRBV30|NA
TGTGCCCTGACCGGGACTAGCAGCCAAGAGACCCAGTACTTC
CALTGTSSQETQYF
>TRBD2|TRBJ2-1|TRBV10-2|many
TGCGCCAGCCCTGGATGGCTAGCGGGCCTTAGCTCCTACAATGAGCAGTTCTTC
CASPGWLAGLSSYNEQFF
>NA|TRBJ1-2|TRBV6-6|NA
TGTGCCAGCAGATATAGACAGTGGGATGGCTACACCTTC
CASRYRQWDGYTF
>NA|TRBJ1-2|TRBV15|NA
TGTGCCACCAGCAGAGGAGGGGGATATGGCTACACCTTC
CATSRGGGYGYTF
>TRBD2|TRBJ2-2|TRBV7-3|many
TGTGCCAGCAGCCTAGCGGGGGGGCCCGACGGGGAGCTGTTTTTT
CASSLAGGPDGELFF
>NA|TRBJ1-1|TRBV19|NA
TGTGCCAGTAGTCAAGGAGGGGCGAACACTGAAGCTTTCTTT
CASSQGGANTEAFF
>NA|TRBJ2-1|TRBV5-8|NA
TGTGCCAGCAGTTTGGGCGGTGAGCAGTTCTTC
CASSLGGEQFF
>TRBD1|TRBJ2-7|TRBV24-1|many
TGTGCCACCAGTGATCCCGGGACAGGGGACTACGAGCAGTACTTC
CATSDPGTGDYEQYF
>NA|TRBJ1-1|TRBV11-2|NA
TGTGCCAGCAGTCAACTTAGTGCGGCGAACACTGAAGCTTTCTTT
CASSQLSAANTEAFF
>TRBD1|TRBJ1-1|TRBV7-8|few
TGTGCCAGCAGCGTCCAACCGACAGGGGGAATTGAGAACACTGAAGCTTTCTTT
CASSVQPTGGIENTEAFF
>TRBD1|TRBJ1-3|TRBV15|NA
TGTGCCACCAGCAGAGATGGACAGGGAGGGAACACCATATATTTT
CATSRDGQGGNTIYF
>NA|TRBJ1-5|TRBV7-2|NA
TGTGCCAGCAGCTCCCAATACGGGCAGCCCCAGCATTTT
CASSSQYGQPQHF
>NA|TRBJ2-2|TRBV9|NA
TGTGCCAGCGGGGAAGGACTATACGCCGGGGAGCTGTTTTTT
CASGEGLYAGELFF
>NA|TRBJ1-2|TRBV4-3|NA
TGCGCCAGCAGCCAAGCTAGGACTTTTGACAGGAACTATGGCTACACCTTC
CASSQARTFDRNYGYTF
>TRBD1|TRBJ1-6|TRBV25-1|NA
TGTGCCAGCAGGGAGACAGGGAGCTCCTATAATTCACCCCTCCACTTT
CASRETGSSYNSPLHF
>NA|TRBJ2-7|TRBV18|few
TGTGCCAGCTCCCATGACAACTACGAGCAGTACTTC
CASSHDNYEQYF